The following is a T cell receptor beta chain sequence with its context. Source study methods: Amplified reference gene primers provided the basis for estimating nucleated cell counts. The data were produced by immunoSEQ multiplex PCR, yet TCRdb's version contains in-frame clones alone and is incomplete. Clonal size and the V and J genes are those of that table, whereas D and trimming came from the DNA. The sample has some 500,000 clones; approximately 91% are singletons. This sample stems from a study of blood T cell repertoires in COVID-19. The CDR3 has 16 amino acids. Per germline, CDR1 SGHDT and CDR2 YYEEEE. Trimming took 0 bases from V and 6 from J, leaving 16 bases between them. Enrolled during active infection, Seattle patients were then followed longitudinally.

This chain uses TRBV5-6 with TRBJ1-5, with D hard to call. This clonotype was sampled from a woman in her forties or fifties with COVID-19, enrolled during active disease. Sample: peripheral blood. The CDR3 region has the DNA TGTGCCAGCAGCTTGGTCCTCCGGGAATCCCCTCAGCCCCAGCATTTT. This sequence encodes CASSLVLRESPQPQHF. The whole variable domain, filled in from reference TRBV5-6 and TRBJ1-5, reads DAGVTQSPTHLIKTRGQQVTLRCSPKSGHDTVSWYQQALGQGPQFIFQYYEEEERQRGNFPDRFSGHQFPNYSSELNVNALLLGDSALYLCASSLVLRESPQPQHFGDGTRLSIL.